This TCR beta chain was sequenced during a study of cytomegalovirus exposure and HLA in healthy donors. On the study more broadly: Of the donors genotyped, 398 in all, around 77% fell in the Caucasian-associated ancestry cluster.

The PCR had 60 Vbeta and 13 Jbeta primers. The repertoire was sequenced with immunoSEQ multiplex PCR; TCRdb's copy has only in-frame clones and lacks some. In the table there are roughly 100,000 clones, 75% to 85% of which are singletons. The CDR3 extends over 15 amino acids. Trimming took 5 bases from V and 0 from J, leaving 11 bases between them. Germline CDR1 is MNHNS and CDR2 is SASEGT. The receptor was isolated from a man younger than 30 in good health and CMV-seronegative. Material for sequencing was PBMCs. The V and J genes are TRBV6-1 and TRBJ2-1; D possibly corresponds to TRBD1 (6 bases). The CDR3 region is CASSRDRISYNEQFF. CDR3 nucleotide sequence: TGTGCCAGCAGTAGAGACAGGATCTCCTACAATGAGCAGTTCTTC.